The 6 T cell receptor beta chains below come from one sample, sequenced in a study of blood T cell repertoires in COVID-19. Measured with immunoSEQ multiplex PCR; TCRdb has only the in-frame clones, and not every one. The data show roughly 32,000 clones, roughly 87% seen once. The sequenced sample was peripheral blood. The receptors stem from a man aged 55 to 70 with active COVID-19.

The chain couples TRBV5-1 to TRBJ2-5, with TRBD1 matching 9 bases. CDR3 size: 15 residues. Germline V lookup: CDR1 SGHRS, CDR2 YFSETQ. After removal of 0 bases from V and 5 bases from J, the junction contained 5 bases not matched to a gene. The CDR3 loop reads CASSLETGGWETQYF. CDR3 sequence (DNA): TGCGCCAGCAGCTTGGAGACAGGGGGTTGGGAGACCCAGTACTTC.

The chain carries TRBV13 and TRBJ2-5, with 7 nucleotides matching TRBD2. The V gene's germline CDR1 is PRHDT and CDR2 FYEKMQ (reference sequence). The CDR3 extends over 15 amino acids. V lost 2 bases, J lost 5 bases, and 8 bases stayed unmatched. The CDR3 region has the DNA TGTGCCAGCAGCTTATTTGGCGGGAGTGAGGAGACCCAGTACTTC. This codes for CASSLFGGSEETQYF.

This clone has just a few counts. Relative to the germline gene, one junction end is altered; a read error may explain this. This sequence joins TRBV3-1 (or the pseudogene TRBV3-2) and TRBJ2-7; a possible D gene is TRBD1 (6 bases). Germline lookup yields CDR1 LGHDT and CDR2 YNNKEL (reference sequence). The CDR3 runs to 12 residues. The CDR3 DNA sequence: TGTGCCAGCAGCCAAGGGGGGCTGAATCCTGACTTC. This codes for CASSQGGLNPDF.

This clone came up once. The V and J genes are TRBV10-3 and TRBJ1-5, with D perhaps TRBD1 (5 bases). Trimming left V 7 bases short and J 8 bases short, with 15 bases between. CDR1 and CDR2 from the germline V gene are ENHRY and SYGVKD. This CDR3 comprises 13 residues. CDR3 bases: TGTGCCATCAAGGCGGGACGGGAGGAGCCCCAGCATTTT. Amino acids: CAIKAGREEPQHF.

The chain joins TRBV16 to TRBJ1-5; TRBD1 aligns across 7 bases. The CDR3 runs to 14 residues. CDR1 KGHSY and CDR2 FQNENV come from the germline V gene. V shed 4 bases and J 7 bases; nucleotides not matched to a gene: 7. This CDR3 reads CASSPRQGQQPQHF. Written as DNA, the CDR3 is TGTGCCAGCAGCCCGAGACAGGGCCAGCAGCCCCAGCATTTT.

V and J are TRBV19 and TRBJ1-1, with 9 bases that match TRBD1. J lost 11 bases, V lost 5 bases, and 12 bases had no gene match. The CDR3 extends over 14 amino acids. Germline assignment: CDR1 LNHDA and CDR2 SQIVND (reference sequence). DNA for the CDR3: TGTGCCAGTAGTGAGCGAACAGGGGGCGCTTTCGCTTTCTTT. Encoded protein: CASSERTGGAFAFF.